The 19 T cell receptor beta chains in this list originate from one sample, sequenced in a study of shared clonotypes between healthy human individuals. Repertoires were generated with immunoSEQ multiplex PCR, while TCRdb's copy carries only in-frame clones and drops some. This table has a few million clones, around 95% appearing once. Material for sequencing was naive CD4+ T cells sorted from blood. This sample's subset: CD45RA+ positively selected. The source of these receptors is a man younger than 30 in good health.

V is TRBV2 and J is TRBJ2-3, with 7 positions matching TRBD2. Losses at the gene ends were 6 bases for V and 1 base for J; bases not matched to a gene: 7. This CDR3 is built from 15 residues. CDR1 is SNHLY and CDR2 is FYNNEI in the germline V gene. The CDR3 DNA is TGTGCCAGCAGAAGAGATCGGGGGGGCACAGATACGCAGTATTTT. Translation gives CASRRDRGGTDTQYF.

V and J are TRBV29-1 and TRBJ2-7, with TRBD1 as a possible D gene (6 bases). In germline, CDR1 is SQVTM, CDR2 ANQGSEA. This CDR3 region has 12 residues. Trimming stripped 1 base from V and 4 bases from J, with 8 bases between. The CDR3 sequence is CSVEVTGYEQYF. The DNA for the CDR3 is TGCAGCGTTGAAGTCACAGGGTACGAGCAGTACTTC.

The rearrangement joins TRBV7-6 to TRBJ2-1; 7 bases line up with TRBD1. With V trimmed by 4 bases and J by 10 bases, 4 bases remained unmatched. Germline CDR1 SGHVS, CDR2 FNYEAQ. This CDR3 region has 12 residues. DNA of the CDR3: TGTGCCAGCAGCTCACAGGGGCAAGAGCAGTTCTTC. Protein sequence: CASSSQGQEQFF.

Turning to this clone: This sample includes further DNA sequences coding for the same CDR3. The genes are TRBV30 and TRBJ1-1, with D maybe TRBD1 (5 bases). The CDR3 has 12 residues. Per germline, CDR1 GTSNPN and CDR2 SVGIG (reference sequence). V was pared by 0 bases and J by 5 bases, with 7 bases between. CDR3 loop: CAWSVWGTEAFF. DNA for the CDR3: TGTGCCTGGAGTGTTTGGGGGACTGAAGCTTTCTTT.

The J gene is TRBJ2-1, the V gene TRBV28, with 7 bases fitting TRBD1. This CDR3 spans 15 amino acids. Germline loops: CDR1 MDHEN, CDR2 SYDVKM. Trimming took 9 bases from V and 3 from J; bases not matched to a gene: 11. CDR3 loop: CASVRGPQLYNEQFF. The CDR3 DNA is TGTGCCAGTGTAAGGGGGCCCCAACTCTACAATGAGCAGTTCTTC.

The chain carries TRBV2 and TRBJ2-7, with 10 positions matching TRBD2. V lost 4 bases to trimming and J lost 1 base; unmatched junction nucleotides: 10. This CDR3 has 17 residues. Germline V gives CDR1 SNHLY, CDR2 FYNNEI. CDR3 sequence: CASSVVSGGIGSYEQYF. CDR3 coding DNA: TGTGCCAGCAGTGTGGTTAGCGGGGGGATAGGGTCCTACGAGCAGTACTTC.

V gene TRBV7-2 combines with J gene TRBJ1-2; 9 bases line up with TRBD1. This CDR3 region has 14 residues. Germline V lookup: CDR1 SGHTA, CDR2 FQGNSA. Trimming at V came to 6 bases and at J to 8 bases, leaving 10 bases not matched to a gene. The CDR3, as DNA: TGTGCCAGCAGGCGGACAGGGGAGGGAAAAGGCTACACCTTC. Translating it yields CASRRTGEGKGYTF.

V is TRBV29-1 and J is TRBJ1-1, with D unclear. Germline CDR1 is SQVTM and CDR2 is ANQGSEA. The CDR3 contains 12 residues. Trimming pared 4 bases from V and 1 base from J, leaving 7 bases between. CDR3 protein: CSVVTANTEAFF. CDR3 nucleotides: TGCAGCGTTGTAACGGCGAACACTGAAGCTTTCTTT.

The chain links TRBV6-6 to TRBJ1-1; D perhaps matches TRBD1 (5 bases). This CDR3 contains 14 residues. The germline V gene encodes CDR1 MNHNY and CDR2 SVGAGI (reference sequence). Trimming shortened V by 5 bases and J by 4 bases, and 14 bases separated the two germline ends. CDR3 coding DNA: TGTGCCAGCAGTCCCGGGGCGGTGGGCACTGAAGCTTTCTTT. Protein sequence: CASSPGAVGTEAFF.

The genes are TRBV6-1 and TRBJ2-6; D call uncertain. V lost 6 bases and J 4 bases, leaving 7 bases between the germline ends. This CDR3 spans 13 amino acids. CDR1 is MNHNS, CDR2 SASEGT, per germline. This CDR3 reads CASRVDGANVLTF. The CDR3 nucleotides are TGTGCCAGCAGGGTGGACGGGGCCAACGTCCTGACTTTC.

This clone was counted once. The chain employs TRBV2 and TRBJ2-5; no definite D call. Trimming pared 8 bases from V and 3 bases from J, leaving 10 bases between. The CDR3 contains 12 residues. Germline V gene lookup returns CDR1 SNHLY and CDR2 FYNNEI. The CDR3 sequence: CASQSFEETQYF. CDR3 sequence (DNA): TGTGCCAGCCAGAGTTTCGAAGAGACCCAGTACTTC. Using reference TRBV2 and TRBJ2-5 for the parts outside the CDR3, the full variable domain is EPEVTQTPSHQVTQMGQEVILRCVPISNHLYFYWYRQILGQKVEFLVSFYNNEISEKSEIFDDQFSVERPDGSNFTLKIRSTKLEDSAMYFCASQSFEETQYFGPGTRLLVL.

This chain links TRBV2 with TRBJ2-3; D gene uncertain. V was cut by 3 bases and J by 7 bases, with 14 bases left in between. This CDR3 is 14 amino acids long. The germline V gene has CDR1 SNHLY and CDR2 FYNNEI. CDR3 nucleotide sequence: TGTGCCAGCAGTGATGCCCATCCTGTGAATACGCAGTATTTT. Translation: CASSDAHPVNTQYF.

In DNA, the CDR3 is TGTGCCTGGGGCAGGGCAGCCGGGGAGCTGTTTTTT. This sequence encodes CAWGRAAGELFF. The genes are TRBV30 and TRBJ2-2, with D maybe TRBD1 (5 bases). Germline lookup yields CDR1 GTSNPN and CDR2 SVGIG (reference sequence). Trimming left V 5 bases short and J 6 bases short, with 10 bases between. The CDR3 covers 12 residues. Based on the CDR3 plus reference TRBV30 and TRBJ2-2, the full variable domain is SQTIHQWPATLVQPVGSPLSLECTVEGTSNPNLYWYRQAAGRGLQLLFYSVGIGQISSEVPQNLSASRPQDRQFILSSKKLLLSDSGFYLCAWGRAAGELFFGEGSRLTVL.

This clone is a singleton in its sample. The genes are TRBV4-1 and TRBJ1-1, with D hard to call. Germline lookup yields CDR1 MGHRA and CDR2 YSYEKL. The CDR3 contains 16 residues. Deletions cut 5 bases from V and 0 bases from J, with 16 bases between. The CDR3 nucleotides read TGCGCCAGCAGCGCAACAACGCCAGCCTTGAACACTGAAGCTTTCTTT. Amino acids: CASSATTPALNTEAFF.

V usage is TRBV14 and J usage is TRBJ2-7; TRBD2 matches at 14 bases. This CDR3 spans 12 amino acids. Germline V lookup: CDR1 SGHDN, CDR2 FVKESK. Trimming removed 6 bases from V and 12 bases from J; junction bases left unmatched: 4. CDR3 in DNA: TGTGCCAGCAGTGGACTAGCGGGAGGTTCGTACTTC. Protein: CASSGLAGGSYF.

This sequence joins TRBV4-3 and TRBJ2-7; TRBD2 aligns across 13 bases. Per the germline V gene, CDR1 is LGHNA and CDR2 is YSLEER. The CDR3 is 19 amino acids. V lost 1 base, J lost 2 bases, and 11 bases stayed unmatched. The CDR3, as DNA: TGCGCCAGCAGCCAAGCGTGGACTAGCGGGAGCTTAGAAACCTACGAGCAGTACTTC. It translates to CASSQAWTSGSLETYEQYF.

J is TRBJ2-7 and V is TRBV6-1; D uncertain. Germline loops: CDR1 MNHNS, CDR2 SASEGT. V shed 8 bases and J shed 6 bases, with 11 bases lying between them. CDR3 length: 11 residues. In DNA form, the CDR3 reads TGTGCCAGCGCCTCTCGGACCGAGCAGTACTTC. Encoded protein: CASASRTEQYF.

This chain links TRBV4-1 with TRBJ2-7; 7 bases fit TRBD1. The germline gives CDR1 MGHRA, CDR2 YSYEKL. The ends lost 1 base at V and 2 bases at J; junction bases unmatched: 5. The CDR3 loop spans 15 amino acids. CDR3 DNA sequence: TGCGCCAGCAGCCAAGGAGGGGGCAGGACCTACGAGCAGTACTTC. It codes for CASSQGGGRTYEQYF.

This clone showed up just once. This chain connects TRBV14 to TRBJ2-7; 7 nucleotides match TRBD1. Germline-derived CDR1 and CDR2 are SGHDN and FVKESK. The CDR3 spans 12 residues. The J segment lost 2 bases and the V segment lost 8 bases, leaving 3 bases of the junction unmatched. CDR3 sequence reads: CASGGQTYEQYF. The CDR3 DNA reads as TGTGCCAGCGGGGGACAGACCTACGAGCAGTACTTC.